The present T cell receptor beta chain was sequenced within a study of blood T cell repertoires in COVID-19. Study-level information: T cells, B-cell-depleted T cells, or PBMCs supplied cDNA or gDNA.

J was trimmed by 4 bases and V by 1 base; bases with no gene match: 13. CDR1 is SGHTA and CDR2 is FQGTGA in the germline V gene. This CDR3 is built from 19 residues. In the authors' methods: Estimated nucleated cell counts came from reference gene primer amplification. The protocol was immunoSEQ multiplex PCR, while the TCRdb copy is restricted to in-frame clones and leaves out a portion. D and trimming were read from the DNA, whereas the V and J calls and clone size are those reported in that table. In the table there are about 110,000 clones, over 70% of which are singletons. Material for sequencing was peripheral blood. The receptor was isolated from a human donor in a cohort sampled during active or convalescent COVID-19. V and J are TRBV7-3 and TRBJ2-3; 11 nucleotides agree with TRBD2. CDR3 residues: CASSLIGGMLAGGPDTQYF. The CDR3 bases are TGTGCCAGCAGCTTAATTGGGGGAATGCTAGCGGGAGGCCCAGATACGCAGTATTTT.